This is a list of T cell receptor beta chains from one sample in a study of control samples from healthy donors and cancer patients. Libraries were prepared by immunoSEQ multiplex PCR; TCRdb keeps only in-frame clonotypes and omits some of them. The top ten clones hold around 1.5% of a sample with approximately 220,000 clones, roughly 94% of them seen once. The sample was blood. These receptor sequences come from a man aged 50 or older in good health. The CDR3 runs from the conserved cysteine through the conserved F or W. Each record gives: J gene, clone size, D gene, V gene, CDR3 protein, CDR3 DNA. A D gene is named only where the DNA matches it firmly. Not every row has a clone size; where given, it reads once, few, many or a size class.

j_call: TRBJ2-7; clone_size: -; d_call: -; v_call: TRBV18; cdr3_aa: CASSPGPLYEQYF; cdr3_nt: TGTGCCAGCTCACCGGGACCCCTCTACGAGCAGTACTTC
j_call: TRBJ1-5; clone_size: once; d_call: -; v_call: TRBV6-2/TRBV6-3; cdr3_aa: CASSSFSNQPQHF; cdr3_nt: TGTGCCAGCAGCTCCTTTAGCAATCAGCCCCAGCATTTT
j_call: TRBJ1-6; clone_size: -; d_call: -; v_call: TRBV2; cdr3_aa: CASSEGRNNSPLHF; cdr3_nt: TGTGCCAGCAGTGAAGGCAGGAATAATTCACCCCTCCACTTT
j_call: TRBJ1-1; clone_size: once; d_call: -; v_call: TRBV2; cdr3_aa: CASSTQGNTEAFF; cdr3_nt: TGTGCCAGCAGTACCCAGGGAAACACTGAAGCTTTCTTT
j_call: TRBJ1-4; clone_size: -; d_call: -; v_call: TRBV28; cdr3_aa: CASSFGGGAREKLFF; cdr3_nt: TGTGCCAGCAGTTTTGGAGGGGGGGCGCGGGAAAAACTGTTTTTT
j_call: TRBJ2-7; clone_size: few; d_call: -; v_call: TRBV30; cdr3_aa: CAWASGAGAAGEQYF; cdr3_nt: TGTGCCTGGGCGTCGGGGGCGGGGGCCGCCGGGGAGCAGTACTTC
j_call: TRBJ1-5; clone_size: -; d_call: TRBD1; v_call: TRBV7-9; cdr3_aa: CASSKSGGSNQPQHF; cdr3_nt: TGTGCCAGCAGCAAGTCAGGGGGAAGCAATCAGCCCCAGCATTTT
j_call: TRBJ2-3; clone_size: -; d_call: -; v_call: TRBV5-1; cdr3_aa: CASRIGPSTSAADTQYF; cdr3_nt: TGCGCCAGCAGAATTGGCCCTTCGACTTCAGCAGCAGATACGCAGTATTTT
j_call: TRBJ1-3; clone_size: -; d_call: TRBD1; v_call: TRBV28; cdr3_aa: CASSLGPQGAFSGNTIYF; cdr3_nt: TGTGCCAGCAGTTTAGGTCCCCAGGGGGCTTTCTCTGGAAACACCATATATTTT
j_call: TRBJ2-7; clone_size: -; d_call: TRBD1; v_call: TRBV7-3; cdr3_aa: CASSPGQGLYEQYF; cdr3_nt: TGTGCCAGCAGCCCGGGACAGGGGTTATACGAGCAGTACTTC
j_call: TRBJ1-1; clone_size: once; d_call: -; v_call: TRBV7-6; cdr3_aa: CASSLMGTPNTEAFF; cdr3_nt: TGTGCCAGCAGCTTGATGGGAACACCGAACACTGAAGCTTTCTTT
j_call: TRBJ2-2; clone_size: -; d_call: TRBD2; v_call: TRBV5-1; cdr3_aa: CASSLQLAGNTGELFF; cdr3_nt: TGCGCCAGCAGCTTGCAACTAGCGGGGAACACCGGGGAGCTGTTTTTT
j_call: TRBJ1-5; clone_size: -; d_call: -; v_call: TRBV28; cdr3_aa: CASRDSNNQPQHF; cdr3_nt: TGTGCCAGCAGGGACAGTAACAATCAGCCCCAGCATTTT